The sequence of this T cell receptor beta chain was determined in a study of a mutant IDH1 vaccine in newly diagnosed glioma. Study overall: Standard pretreatment was either radiotherapy, temozolomide, or, for most, radiochemotherapy with temozolomide.

To note about this clone: Its antigen is not identified.

CDR1 and CDR2 (germline): MNHNS, SASEGT. This CDR3 comprises 14 residues. Time point noted: week 5, during vaccination. Vaccinated patients received 300 ug of mutant IDH1 20-mer peptide per dose, with topical imiquimod. The protocol was immunoSEQ multiplex PCR, while the TCRdb copy is restricted to in-frame clones and leaves out a portion. This repertoire shows about 42,000 clones, around 85% found once; its top ten account for around 1.7%. The sequence came from a man aged 40-49 years with glioma. The V and J genes are TRBV6-1 and TRBJ2-5, with 7 nucleotides matching TRBD1. The closer fit of TRBJ2-7 to the DNA end suggests the J call may be wrong. Sequencing used PBMCs, obtained from a glioma patient whose treatment included an IDH1 peptide vaccine. CDR3 region: CASSEFGQVGEQYF. CDR3 DNA: TGTGCCAGCAGTGAGTTCGGACAGGTGGGCGAGCAGTACTTC.